The rows below give T cell receptor beta chains drawn from one sample of a study of cytomegalovirus exposure and HLA in healthy donors. Using immunoSEQ multiplex PCR, the repertoire was profiled, and TCRdb retains in-frame clones only, with some absent. The data show roughly 160,000 clones, approximately 82% seen once. Sequencing was done on a sample of PBMCs. The source is a woman aged 40 to 55 in good health and CMV-seropositive. The CDR3 runs from the conserved cysteine through the conserved F or W. The size entry is marked missing in some rows and otherwise reads once, few, many or a size class.

CDR3 length | clone size | J gene | V gene | CDR3 protein
11 | few | TRBJ2-7 | TRBV28 | CASSFAYEQYF
19 | NA | TRBJ2-6 | TRBV21-1 | CASSPDRPPPSSGANVLTF
12 | NA | TRBJ2-7 | TRBV7-9 | CASSQSHGEQYF
17 | NA | TRBJ2-3 | TRBV7-9 | CASSSGLAGTSTDTQYF
17 | NA | TRBJ2-2 | TRBV4-3 | CASSPRGLASNTGELFF
15 | NA | TRBJ1-2 | TRBV7-2 | CASSLALGDNYGYTF
13 | NA | TRBJ2-5 | TRBV6-5 | CASRGTSQETQYF
16 | NA | TRBJ2-2 | TRBV19 | CASSIDGQANTGELFF
13 | NA | TRBJ1-1 | TRBV11-1 | CASSRTGNTEAFF
18 | NA | TRBJ2-3 | TRBV5-1 | CASSPVPSGAGRGDTQYF
19 | few | TRBJ2-7 | TRBV5-1 | CASSLPVGLADKPLYEQYF
15 | NA | TRBJ2-7 | TRBV5-1 | CASSLVAGGTHEQYF
13 | NA | TRBJ1-2 | TRBV9 | CASSVDLGDGYTF
13 | NA | TRBJ1-2 | TRBV29-1 | CSSEGQGAYGYTF
15 | NA | TRBJ1-1 | TRBV11-2 | CASSLRAGPESEAFF
14 | NA | TRBJ2-2 | TRBV7-2 | CASTLGGSTGELFF
12 | NA | TRBJ1-1 | TRBV7-9 | CASSYGRVGAFF